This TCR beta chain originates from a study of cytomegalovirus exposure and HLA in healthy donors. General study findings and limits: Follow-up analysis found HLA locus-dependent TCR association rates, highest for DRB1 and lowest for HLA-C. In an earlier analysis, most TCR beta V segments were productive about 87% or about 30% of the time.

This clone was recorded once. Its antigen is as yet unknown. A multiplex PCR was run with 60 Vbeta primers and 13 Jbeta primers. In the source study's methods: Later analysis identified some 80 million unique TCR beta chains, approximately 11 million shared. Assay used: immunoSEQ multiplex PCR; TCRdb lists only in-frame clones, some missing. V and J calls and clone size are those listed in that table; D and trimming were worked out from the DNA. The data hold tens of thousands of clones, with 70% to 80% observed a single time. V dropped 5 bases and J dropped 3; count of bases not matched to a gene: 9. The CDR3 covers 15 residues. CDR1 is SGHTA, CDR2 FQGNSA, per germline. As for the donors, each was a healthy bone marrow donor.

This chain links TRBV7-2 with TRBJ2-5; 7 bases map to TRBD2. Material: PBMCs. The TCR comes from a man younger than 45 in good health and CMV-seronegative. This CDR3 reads CASSVMGRGEETQYF. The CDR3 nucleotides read TGTGCCAGCAGCGTAATGGGGAGGGGAGAAGAGACCCAGTACTTC.